A selection of T cell receptor beta chains follows, all from one sample in a study of OX40 agonist ivuxolimab in advanced cancers. This table comes from immunoSEQ multiplex PCR, and its TCRdb copy is limited to in-frame clones, with some not included. This sample has about 77,000 clones; around four fifths occur once, and the top ten carry about 0.71%. This specimen consisted of CD4+ or CD8+ T cells sorted from blood, obtained in a trial of the OX40 agonist ivuxolimab. The receptor source for this set is an adult with an advanced solid tumor such as melanoma, head and neck, liver or kidney cancer. CDR3s include the opening cysteine and the closing phenylalanine or tryptophan. The order of the fields is CDR3 DNA, CDR3 protein, V gene, D gene, J gene, clone size. A D gene is named only where the DNA matches it firmly. Rows give clone size only sometimes, using once, few, many, or a class for an expanded clone.

DNA: TGCGCCAGCAGCCAAGATCCGTTTCTCGAGCAGTACTTC
CDR3: CASSQDPFLEQYF
V: TRBV4-1
D: .
J: TRBJ2-7
size: few

DNA: TGTGCCAGCGTCCCGGGACAGGGTACTCAGCCCCAGCATTTT
CDR3: CASVPGQGTQPQHF
V: TRBV6-1
D: TRBD1
J: TRBJ1-5
size: .

DNA: TGTGCCAGCAGTGAAGCAGGGGTCCACGAGCAGTACTTC
CDR3: CASSEAGVHEQYF
V: TRBV25-1
D: .
J: TRBJ2-7
size: .

DNA: TGTGCCAGCTCTCAGGGCCTATCTGGAAACACCATATATTTT
CDR3: CASSQGLSGNTIYF
V: TRBV18
D: .
J: TRBJ1-3
size: once

DNA: TGCAGCGTTGAAATCTTCTCAGGGAGGAACACTGAAGCTTTCTTT
CDR3: CSVEIFSGRNTEAFF
V: TRBV29-1
D: .
J: TRBJ1-1
size: .

DNA: TGTGCCAGCAGCCAAGATTTAGCGGCGAACACTGAAGCTTTCTTT
CDR3: CASSQDLAANTEAFF
V: TRBV4-2
D: .
J: TRBJ1-1
size: .

DNA: TGTGCCAGTAGTCCCAGACAGGGGTTAGGACTCTATGGCTACACCTTC
CDR3: CASSPRQGLGLYGYTF
V: TRBV19
D: TRBD1
J: TRBJ1-2
size: few

DNA: TGCGCCAGCAGCCAGAGGGGACTAGTGCGGGCCGGGGAGCTGTTTTTT
CDR3: CASSQRGLVRAGELFF
V: TRBV4-3
D: TRBD2
J: TRBJ2-2
size: .

DNA: TGTGCCAGCTCATCGGTCGGTACAGGGGGAGGATCAAATCAGCCCCAGCATTTT
CDR3: CASSSVGTGGGSNQPQHF
V: TRBV18
D: TRBD1
J: TRBJ1-5
size: .

DNA: TGTGCCAGCAAGAGACAAGAGAACACTGAAGCTTTCTTT
CDR3: CASKRQENTEAFF
V: TRBV7-3
D: .
J: TRBJ1-1
size: .

DNA: TGCGCCAGCAGCAACATTGGGGTACGCAATGAGCAGTTCTTC
CDR3: CASSNIGVRNEQFF
V: TRBV10-2
D: .
J: TRBJ2-1
size: .

DNA: TGTGCCAGCAGCAAGGGACTAGCGGAATACAATGAGCAGTTCTTC
CDR3: CASSKGLAEYNEQFF
V: TRBV7-9
D: TRBD2
J: TRBJ2-1
size: once

DNA: TGTGCCAGGGACTCTTCCCCCACAGATACGCAGTATTTT
CDR3: CARDSSPTDTQYF
V: TRBV19
D: .
J: TRBJ2-3
size: few

DNA: TGTGCCAGCAGCTTAGCCCCAAACGACTATGGCTACACCTTC
CDR3: CASSLAPNDYGYTF
V: TRBV7-6
D: .
J: TRBJ1-2
size: once

DNA: TGTGCCACCAGCAGGGGCCATCTGGGGGGCATCAGGACTGAAGCTTTCTTT
CDR3: CATSRGHLGGIRTEAFF
V: TRBV15
D: .
J: TRBJ1-1
size: .

DNA: TGTGCCAGCTCAGGGTATGCGAACACCGGGGAGCTGTTTTTT
CDR3: CASSGYANTGELFF
V: TRBV18
D: .
J: TRBJ2-2
size: .

DNA: TGCAGCGTTGTGGGGGGGCAAAACACCATATATTTT
CDR3: CSVVGGQNTIYF
V: TRBV29-1
D: .
J: TRBJ1-3
size: few

DNA: TGTGCCATCAGTGAGCCCAGGGGGGGTAGGGGCACTGAAGCTTTCTTT
CDR3: CAISEPRGGRGTEAFF
V: TRBV10-3
D: TRBD1
J: TRBJ1-1
size: once

DNA: TGTGCCAGCAGCCTGAGGACTAGCAATGAGCAGTTCTTC
CDR3: CASSLRTSNEQFF
V: TRBV7-2
D: TRBD2
J: TRBJ2-1
size: once

DNA: TGTGCCAGCAGCTTAGAGCCGGGACAGACCCAGTACTTC
CDR3: CASSLEPGQTQYF
V: TRBV11-3
D: .
J: TRBJ2-5
size: .

DNA: TGCAGCGGTAGCGGGATCGGGACAGATACGCAGTATTTT
CDR3: CSGSGIGTDTQYF
V: TRBV29-1
D: TRBD2
J: TRBJ2-3
size: .

DNA: TGTGCCAGCTCACCCACAGGGAGCGGCTATGGCTACACCTTC
CDR3: CASSPTGSGYGYTF
V: TRBV18
D: .
J: TRBJ1-2
size: few

DNA: TGTGCCAGCAGCGTAGATGCCCAGGCAGATACGCAGTATTTT
CDR3: CASSVDAQADTQYF
V: TRBV9
D: .
J: TRBJ2-3
size: .

DNA: TGCGCCAGCAGCGCCCGTCCCGGGACAGGGTCCGGGGAGCTGTTTTTT
CDR3: CASSARPGTGSGELFF
V: TRBV5-1
D: TRBD1
J: TRBJ2-2
size: .

DNA: TGTGCCAGCAACATACAGGGGAGGCAGCCCCAGCATTTT
CDR3: CASNIQGRQPQHF
V: TRBV28
D: TRBD1
J: TRBJ1-5
size: few

DNA: TGTGCCAGCAGTGGCAACCCCTACAATGAGCAGTTCTTC
CDR3: CASSGNPYNEQFF
V: TRBV25-1
D: .
J: TRBJ2-1
size: few

DNA: TGTGCCAGCAGAAACCCGGGTAACAATCAGCCCCAGCATTTT
CDR3: CASRNPGNNQPQHF
V: TRBV2
D: .
J: TRBJ1-5
size: few

DNA: TGTGCCAGCAGCTTAGCAGGACAGGGAAGGGGCACAGATACGCAGTATTTT
CDR3: CASSLAGQGRGTDTQYF
V: TRBV7-3
D: TRBD1
J: TRBJ2-3
size: .

DNA: TGCGCCAGCAGCTACGGACTAGCGGGGGATGTAGAGACCCAGTACTTC
CDR3: CASSYGLAGDVETQYF
V: TRBV5-1
D: TRBD2
J: TRBJ2-5
size: .

DNA: TGTGCCTGGAGTCTGGGGACGAACGAAAAACTGTTTTTT
CDR3: CAWSLGTNEKLFF
V: TRBV30
D: .
J: TRBJ1-4
size: .

DNA: TGTGCCAGCAGCTTAAGGGGGGCTCGGCATGAGCAGTTCTTC
CDR3: CASSLRGARHEQFF
V: TRBV7-6
D: .
J: TRBJ2-1
size: .

DNA: TGTGCCAGCAGTGTACGTGGACGGTACGAGCAGTACTTC
CDR3: CASSVRGRYEQYF
V: TRBV6-1
D: .
J: TRBJ2-7
size: .

DNA: TGCGCCAGCAGCGCGGAATGGGACAGGAGAGAGACCCAGTACTTC
CDR3: CASSAEWDRRETQYF
V: TRBV5-1
D: TRBD1
J: TRBJ2-5
size: .

DNA: TGTGCCATCAGCCCCCGGACTAGCGGGGTCACAGATACGCAGTATTTT
CDR3: CAISPRTSGVTDTQYF
V: TRBV10-3
D: TRBD2
J: TRBJ2-3
size: .

DNA: TGTGCCAGCAACTCCATTACAAGCGGGGGTTTTAACTATGGCTACACCTTC
CDR3: CASNSITSGGFNYGYTF
V: TRBV28
D: .
J: TRBJ1-2
size: .

DNA: TGTGCCAGCAGTTTTGGACAGGGCCGACAGCCCCAGCATTTT
CDR3: CASSFGQGRQPQHF
V: TRBV6-6
D: TRBD1
J: TRBJ1-5
size: .

DNA: TGCAGCGTTCGGGCAGGCTTCGTTGACTATGGCTACACCTTC
CDR3: CSVRAGFVDYGYTF
V: TRBV29-1
D: .
J: TRBJ1-2
size: .

DNA: TGTGCCAGCAGCTCCAGAATTTTCAAAAACATTCAGTACTTC
CDR3: CASSSRIFKNIQYF
V: TRBV11-3
D: .
J: TRBJ2-4
size: .

DNA: TGTGCCAGCAAACAGGGGTTGGGGAGCAATCAGCCCCAGCATTTT
CDR3: CASKQGLGSNQPQHF
V: TRBV7-2
D: TRBD1
J: TRBJ1-5
size: .

DNA: TGTGCCAGCAGAAACACCAGGGGTATAGATACGCAGTATTTT
CDR3: CASRNTRGIDTQYF
V: TRBV28
D: .
J: TRBJ2-3
size: .

DNA: TGTGCCAGCAGCTCCTTGGGGGCCGTTCCTAAGCCCCTCCACTTT
CDR3: CASSSLGAVPKPLHF
V: TRBV5-6
D: .
J: TRBJ1-6
size: .

DNA: TGCAGCGTTGTGGAGTGGGTGAACACTGAAGCTTTCTTT
CDR3: CSVVEWVNTEAFF
V: TRBV29-1
D: .
J: TRBJ1-1
size: .

DNA: TGTGCCAGCAGCTTGGGACTAGCGGGAGGACCTACCGGGGAGCTGTTTTTT
CDR3: CASSLGLAGGPTGELFF
V: TRBV7-9
D: TRBD2
J: TRBJ2-2
size: once

DNA: TGTGCCTGGAGGGTGGACGCGCCCCAAGAGACCCAGTACTTC
CDR3: CAWRVDAPQETQYF
V: TRBV30
D: .
J: TRBJ2-5
size: .

DNA: TGTGCCAGCAGCCCTCCGTGGGGGGCGGGCGGCACTGAAGCTTTCTTT
CDR3: CASSPPWGAGGTEAFF
V: TRBV14
D: .
J: TRBJ1-1
size: .

DNA: TGTGCCAGCAGTTTTACAGGGTCTAACTATGGCTACACCTTC
CDR3: CASSFTGSNYGYTF
V: TRBV28
D: .
J: TRBJ1-2
size: .

DNA: TGTGCCAGCAGTGCACAGGGAAGCAATCAGCCCCAGCATTTT
CDR3: CASSAQGSNQPQHF
V: TRBV2
D: .
J: TRBJ1-5
size: .

DNA: TGCGCCAGCAGCCCACCGGGACAGGGGGTGACTGAAGCTTTCTTT
CDR3: CASSPPGQGVTEAFF
V: TRBV4-1
D: TRBD1
J: TRBJ1-1
size: .

DNA: TGCGCCAGCAGCTTGGGACTTGACGGACAGGGGGCAGGGGAGACCCAGTACTTC
CDR3: CASSLGLDGQGAGETQYF
V: TRBV5-1
D: TRBD1
J: TRBJ2-5
size: .

DNA: TGCAGCGTTGAAAAGGGGGCCCAGACAGGCTACACCTTC
CDR3: CSVEKGAQTGYTF
V: TRBV29-1
D: TRBD1
J: TRBJ1-2
size: .

DNA: TGTGCCAGCAGCAGGGGGCTGATGAACACTGAAGCTTTCTTT
CDR3: CASSRGLMNTEAFF
V: TRBV6-6
D: TRBD1
J: TRBJ1-1
size: .

DNA: TGTGCCAGCAGATCCAGACTAGCGTCCACAGATACGCAGTATTTT
CDR3: CASRSRLASTDTQYF
V: TRBV7-8
D: TRBD2
J: TRBJ2-3
size: .

DNA: TGTGCCAGTAGTCTATATGCTCCGGTAGGTGATTCACCCCTCCACTTT
CDR3: CASSLYAPVGDSPLHF
V: TRBV19
D: .
J: TRBJ1-6
size: few

DNA: TGTGCCAGCACTCCAGACGGGGTAGGATATGGCTACACCTTC
CDR3: CASTPDGVGYGYTF
V: TRBV28
D: .
J: TRBJ1-2
size: .

DNA: TGTGCCAGCTCACCGGCCAGGGTTCCAACTAATGAAAAACTGTTTTTT
CDR3: CASSPARVPTNEKLFF
V: TRBV18
D: .
J: TRBJ1-4
size: .